This TCR beta chain was recorded in a study of blood T cell repertoires in COVID-19. J gave up 1 base and V 1 base, and 1 base lay outside the gene matches. Germline CDR1 reads SGHRS; CDR2 reads YFSETQ. CDR3 length equals 15 residues. Sequencing was performed with immunoSEQ multiplex PCR; in TCRdb, only in-frame clones are kept and a portion is missing. The sample lists around 58,000 clones; around 90% were seen once. The V call is TRBV5-1, the J call TRBJ2-5; 10 bases agree with TRBD2. This receptor was obtained from an older woman with active or convalescent COVID-19. Sequenced: peripheral blood. The CDR3 here is CASSLTSGVQETQYF. The CDR3 coding sequence is TGCGCCAGCAGCTTGACTAGCGGGGTCCAAGAGACCCAGTACTTC.